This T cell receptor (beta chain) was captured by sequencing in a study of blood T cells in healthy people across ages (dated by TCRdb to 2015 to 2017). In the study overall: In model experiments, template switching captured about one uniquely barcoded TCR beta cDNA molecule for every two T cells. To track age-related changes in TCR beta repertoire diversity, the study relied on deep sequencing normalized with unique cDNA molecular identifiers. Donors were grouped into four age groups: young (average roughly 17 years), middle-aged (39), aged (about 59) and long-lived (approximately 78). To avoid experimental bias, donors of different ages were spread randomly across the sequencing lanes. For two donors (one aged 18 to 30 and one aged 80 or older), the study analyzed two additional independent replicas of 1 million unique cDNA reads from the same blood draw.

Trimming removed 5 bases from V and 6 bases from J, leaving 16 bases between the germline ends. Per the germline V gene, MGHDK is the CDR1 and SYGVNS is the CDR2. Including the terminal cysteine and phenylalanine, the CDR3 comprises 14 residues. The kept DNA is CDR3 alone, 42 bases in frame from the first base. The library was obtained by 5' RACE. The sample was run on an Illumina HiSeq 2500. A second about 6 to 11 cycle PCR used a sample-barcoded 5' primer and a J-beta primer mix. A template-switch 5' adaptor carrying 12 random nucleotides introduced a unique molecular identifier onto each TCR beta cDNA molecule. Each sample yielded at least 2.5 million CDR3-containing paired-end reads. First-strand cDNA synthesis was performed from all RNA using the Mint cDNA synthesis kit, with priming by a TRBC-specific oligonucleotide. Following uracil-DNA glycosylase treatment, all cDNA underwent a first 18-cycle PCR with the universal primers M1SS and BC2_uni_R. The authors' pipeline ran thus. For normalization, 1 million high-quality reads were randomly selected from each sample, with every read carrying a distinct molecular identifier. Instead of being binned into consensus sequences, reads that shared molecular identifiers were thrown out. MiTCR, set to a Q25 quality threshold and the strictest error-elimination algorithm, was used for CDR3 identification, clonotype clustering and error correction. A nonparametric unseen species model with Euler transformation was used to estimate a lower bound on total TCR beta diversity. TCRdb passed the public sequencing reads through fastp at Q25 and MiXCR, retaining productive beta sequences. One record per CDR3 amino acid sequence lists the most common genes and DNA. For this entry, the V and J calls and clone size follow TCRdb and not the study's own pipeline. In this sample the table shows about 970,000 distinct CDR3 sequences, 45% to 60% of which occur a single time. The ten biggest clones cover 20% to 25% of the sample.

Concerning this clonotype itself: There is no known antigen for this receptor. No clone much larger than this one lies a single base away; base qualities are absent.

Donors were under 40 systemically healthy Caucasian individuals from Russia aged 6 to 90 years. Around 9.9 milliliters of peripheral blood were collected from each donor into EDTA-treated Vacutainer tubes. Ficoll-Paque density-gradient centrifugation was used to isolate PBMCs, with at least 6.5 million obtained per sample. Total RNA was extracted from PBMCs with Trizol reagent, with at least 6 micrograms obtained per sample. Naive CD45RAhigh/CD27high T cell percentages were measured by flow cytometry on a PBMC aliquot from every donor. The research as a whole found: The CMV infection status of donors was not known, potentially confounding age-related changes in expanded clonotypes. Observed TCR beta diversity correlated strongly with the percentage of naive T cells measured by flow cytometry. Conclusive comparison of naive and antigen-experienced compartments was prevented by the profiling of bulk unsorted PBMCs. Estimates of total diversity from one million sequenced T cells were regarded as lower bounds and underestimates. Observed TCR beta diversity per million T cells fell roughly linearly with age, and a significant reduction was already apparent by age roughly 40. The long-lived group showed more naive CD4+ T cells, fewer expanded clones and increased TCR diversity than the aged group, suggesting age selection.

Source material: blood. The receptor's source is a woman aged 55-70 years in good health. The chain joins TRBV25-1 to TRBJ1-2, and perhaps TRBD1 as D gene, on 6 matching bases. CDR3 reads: CASSPTDRVHGYTF. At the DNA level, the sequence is TGTGCCAGCAGTCCCACGGACAGAGTCCATGGCTACACCTTC.